This paragraph covers one T cell receptor (beta chain) sequence. Its antigen is not identified. TCR alpha and TCR beta cDNA libraries carrying sample barcodes and UMIs were produced by 5'RACE using constant-segment primers. Each CDR3 protein gets one entry after TCRdb re-called the 5' RACE reads with MiXCR. The data hold around 130,000 distinct CDR3 sequences, with 13% to 15% observed a single time. The data are from a study of T-cell memory formation after mild COVID-19. As for the study in general: TCR clustering was largely donor specific. Study-level findings and limits: Clones that contracted from day 15 to 85 had balanced CD4/CD8; later expanders were CD4+ biased. Among CD4+ contracting clones, most were CM and EM, and CD8+ ones EMRA.

The germline V gene has CDR1 MNHEY and CDR2 SVGEGT. The length of the CDR3 is 18 residues. Losses at the gene ends were 6 bases for V and 6 bases for J; bases not matched to a gene: 23. This chain connects TRBV6-2 or TRBV6-3 to TRBJ2-7, with TRBD2 matching 7 bases. The sequenced material came from PBMCs or a T cell subset sorted from them (not recorded which). This clonotype was obtained from an adult woman who had mild COVID-19 (a few samples of this study predate the infection). Cell type and time point are not known. In nucleotides, the CDR3 is TGTGCCAGCAGGCCACTGGGTTACGACTGGACCCAGCGGGGCGAGCAGTACTTC. It specifies CASRPLGYDWTQRGEQYF.